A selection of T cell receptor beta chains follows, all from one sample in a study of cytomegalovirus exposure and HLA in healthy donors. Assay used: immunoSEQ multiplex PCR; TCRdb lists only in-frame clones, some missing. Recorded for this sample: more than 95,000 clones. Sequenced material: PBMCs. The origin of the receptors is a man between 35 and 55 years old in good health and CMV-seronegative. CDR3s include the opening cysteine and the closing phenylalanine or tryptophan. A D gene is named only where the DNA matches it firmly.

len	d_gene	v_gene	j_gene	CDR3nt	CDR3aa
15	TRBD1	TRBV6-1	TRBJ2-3	TGTGCCAGCAGGCGGACAGGGGTTAGCACAGATACGCAGTATTTT	CASRRTGVSTDTQYF
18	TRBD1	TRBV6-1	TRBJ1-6	TGTGCCAGCAGTGAAGTCTGGACAGGGGGCGAATATAATTCACCCCTCCACTTT	CASSEVWTGGEYNSPLHF
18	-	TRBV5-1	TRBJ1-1	TGCGCCAGCAGCTTGGGAATTAGAGCCGGACACTTAAACACTGAAGCTTTCTTT	CASSLGIRAGHLNTEAFF
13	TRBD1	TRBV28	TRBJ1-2	TGTGCCAGCAGTCCAGGGGGCGACTATGGCTACACCTTC	CASSPGGDYGYTF
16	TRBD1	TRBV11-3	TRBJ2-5	TGTGCCAGCAGCAAAGCCGGAAGGACAGGGCAAGAGACCCAGTACTTC	CASSKAGRTGQETQYF
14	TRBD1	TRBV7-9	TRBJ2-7	TGTGCCAGCAGCCCGGGACAGGGGGCCCACGAGCAGTACTTC	CASSPGQGAHEQYF
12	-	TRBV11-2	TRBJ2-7	TGTGCCAGCAGCCTAGGAGGGGGCGAGCAGTACTTC	CASSLGGGEQYF
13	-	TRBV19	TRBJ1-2	TGTGCCAGTAGTATAGATCTCCTCTATGGCTACACCTTC	CASSIDLLYGYTF
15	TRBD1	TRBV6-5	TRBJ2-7	TGTGCCAGCAATTCCCTATCCGGGACAGGGAATGAGCAGTACTTC	CASNSLSGTGNEQYF
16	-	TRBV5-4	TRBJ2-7	TGTGCCAGCAGCTTGGGTTTCCTTGGGGCACGCTACGAGCAGTACTTC	CASSLGFLGARYEQYF
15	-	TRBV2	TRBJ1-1	TGTGCCAGTACGATAGACGGGGGGCGGCCCACTGAAGCTTTCTTT	CASTIDGGRPTEAFF
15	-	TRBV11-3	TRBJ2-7	TGTGCCAGCAGCTTAGTACCTAGCCTGAATACGGGGCAGTACTTC	CASSLVPSLNTGQYF
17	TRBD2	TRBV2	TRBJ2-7	TGTGCCAGCAGTCCCACCGGGACTTCCTCCGGGAGGTACGAGCAGTACTTC	CASSPTGTSSGRYEQYF
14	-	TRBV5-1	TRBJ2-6	TGCGCCAGCAGCCCATCAGCTGGGGCCAACGTCCTGACTTTC	CASSPSAGANVLTF
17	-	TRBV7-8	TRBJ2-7	TGTGCCAGCAGCTTAGCCATCCCTACAGGGTTCCCCTACGAGCAGTACTTC	CASSLAIPTGFPYEQYF
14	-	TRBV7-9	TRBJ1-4	TGTGCCAGCAGCTTAGTACCGGGGGATGAAAAACTGTTTTTT	CASSLVPGDEKLFF
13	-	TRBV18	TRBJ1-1	TGTGCCAGCTCACCTACACGGAACACTGAAGCTTTCTTT	CASSPTRNTEAFF
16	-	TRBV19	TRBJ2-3	TGTGCCAGTAGTACCACGCGAGGGGGATACACAGATACGCAGTATTTT	CASSTTRGGYTDTQYF
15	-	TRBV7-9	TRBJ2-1	TGTGCCAGCAGCTCGGGCAGCGGAGCGTACAATGAGCAGTTCTTC	CASSSGSGAYNEQFF
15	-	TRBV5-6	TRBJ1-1	TGTGCCAGCAGACCCCAAGGGAGAAAGAACACTGAAGCTTTCTTT	CASRPQGRKNTEAFF
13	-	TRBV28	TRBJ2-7	TGTGCCAGCACTCAGACATGGACCTACGAGCAGTACTTC	CASTQTWTYEQYF
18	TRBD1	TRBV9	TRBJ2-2	TGTGCCAGCAGCGTGAGGCCTGGACAGGGGATATGGACCGGGGAGCTGTTTTTT	CASSVRPGQGIWTGELFF
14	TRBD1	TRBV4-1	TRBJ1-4	TGCGCCAGCAGCTACCGGGACAGGGATGAAAAACTGTTTTTT	CASSYRDRDEKLFF
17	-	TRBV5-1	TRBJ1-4	TGCGCCAGCAGCTTGGCTCCCACAGTTGCAACTAATGAAAAACTGTTTTTT	CASSLAPTVATNEKLFF
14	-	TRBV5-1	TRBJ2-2	TGCGCCAGCAGCTTGGCGCGGAACACCGGGGAGCTGTTTTTT	CASSLARNTGELFF
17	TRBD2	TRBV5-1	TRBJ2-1	TGCGCCAGCAGCTACGGGACTAGCGGGAGGGCGTACAATGAGCAGTTCTTC	CASSYGTSGRAYNEQFF
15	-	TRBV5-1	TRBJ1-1	TGCGCCAGCAGCTTCCAGGTGGGGGAGGGGACTGAAGCTTTCTTT	CASSFQVGEGTEAFF
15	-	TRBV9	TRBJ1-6	TGTGCCAGCAGCGTAGCGACAGATTATAATTCACCCCTCCACTTT	CASSVATDYNSPLHF
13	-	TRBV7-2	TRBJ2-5	TGTGCCAGCAGCACCGGACAGTCGGAGACCCAGTACTTC	CASSTGQSETQYF
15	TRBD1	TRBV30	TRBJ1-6	TGTGCCTGGAGCGCCCGGACAGGGGCTAATTCACCCCTCCACTTT	CAWSARTGANSPLHF
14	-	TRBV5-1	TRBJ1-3	TGCGCCAGCAGCAAGGGGGACTCTGGAAACACCATATATTTT	CASSKGDSGNTIYF
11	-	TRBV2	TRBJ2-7	TGTGCCAGCAGTGCGCGGTACGAGCAGTACTTC	CASSARYEQYF
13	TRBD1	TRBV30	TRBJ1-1	TGTGCCTGGGGGACAGGGATAAACACTGAAGCTTTCTTT	CAWGTGINTEAFF
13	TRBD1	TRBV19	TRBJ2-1	TGTGCCAGCCGACAGGGGGTATACAATGAGCAGTTCTTC	CASRQGVYNEQFF
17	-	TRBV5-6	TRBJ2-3	TGTGCCAGCAGCGAACCTGTCTCGCGGGGAGGGGGAGATACGCAGTATTTT	CASSEPVSRGGGDTQYF
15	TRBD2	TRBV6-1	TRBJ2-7	TGTGCCAGCAGTGAAGAGGCTAGCGGGAGCTACGAGCAGTACTTC	CASSEEASGSYEQYF
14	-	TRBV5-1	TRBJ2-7	TGCGCCAGCAGCTTGTCGCGTCTTTCCTACGAGCAGTACTTC	CASSLSRLSYEQYF
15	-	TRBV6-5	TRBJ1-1	TGTGCCAGCAGTTACTCGGAGCAGGGGCGAGGAGAAGCTTTCTTT	CASSYSEQGRGEAFF
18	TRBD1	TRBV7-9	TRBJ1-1	TGTGCCAGCAGCGCGACAGGGGGTCACCCCCTCCTCAACACTGAAGCTTTCTTT	CASSATGGHPLLNTEAFF
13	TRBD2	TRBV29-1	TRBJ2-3	TGCAGCGGGGGGACTAGCCCGACAGATACGCAGTATTTT	CSGGTSPTDTQYF
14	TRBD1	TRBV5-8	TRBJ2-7	TGTGCCAGCAGCTTGTGGGGACAGGGGGCCGAGCAGTACTTC	CASSLWGQGAEQYF
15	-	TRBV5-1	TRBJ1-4	TGCGCCAGCAGCCGGGACAAGGGTTGGCGTGAAAAACTGTTTTTT	CASSRDKGWREKLFF
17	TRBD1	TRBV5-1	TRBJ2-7	TGCGCCAGCAGCTCATACAGCCCGGGACAGGGGTTTTACGAGCAGTACTTC	CASSSYSPGQGFYEQYF
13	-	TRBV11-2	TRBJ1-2	TGTGCCAGCAGCTTCAGCGGGGCTAATGGCTACACCTTC	CASSFSGANGYTF
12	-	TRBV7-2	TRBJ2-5	TGTGCCAGCAGCTTATTCCGAGAGACCCAGTACTTC	CASSLFRETQYF
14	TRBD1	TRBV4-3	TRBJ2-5	TGCGCCAGCAGCCAAACAGGGGGCGCCGAGACCCAGTACTTC	CASSQTGGAETQYF
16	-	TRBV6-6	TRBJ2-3	TGTGCCAGCAGTTACGTCGCTCTTCTAACCACAGATACGCAGTATTTT	CASSYVALLTTDTQYF
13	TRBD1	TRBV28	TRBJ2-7	TGTGCCAGCGTCCCGGGACAGCTCTACGAGCAGTACTTC	CASVPGQLYEQYF
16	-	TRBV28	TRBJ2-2	TGTGCCAGCAGTTATCCGGGCCTACCGGGGACCGGGGAGCTGTTTTTT	CASSYPGLPGTGELFF
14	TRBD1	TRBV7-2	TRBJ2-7	TGTGCCAGCAGCTTAGCGGGACAGGCGCACGAGCAGTACTTC	CASSLAGQAHEQYF
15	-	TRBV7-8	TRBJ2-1	TGTGCCAGCAGCTATCCCAGGGGATCTAAGAATGAGCAGTTCTTC	CASSYPRGSKNEQFF
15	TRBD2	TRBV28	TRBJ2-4	TGTGCCAGCAGGGCGGGGGGCGTAGGCAAAAACATTCAGTACTTC	CASRAGGVGKNIQYF